This entry describes one T cell receptor beta chain. Its antigen is still unknown. The data are from a study of shared clonotypes between healthy human individuals. Deep-level running was used for the assay. Here immunoSEQ multiplex PCR was the method, and the copy in TCRdb shows in-frame clones only, minus some. In the table there are around 2,000,000 clones, 85% to 95% of which are singletons. Naive CD8 isolation took CD45RO-negative cells positively selected for CCR7 and excluded terminally differentiated effector memory CD45RA+ cells. Study-wide findings and caveats: Donor clonotype sharing was expected to depend on sequencing depth. Incompleteness in sorted-subset sequencing, despite large depth, was shown by rarefaction.

CDR1 and CDR2 (germline): MNHEY, SMNVEV (reference sequence). The CDR3 sequence is 16 residues long. Trimming cost V 3 bases and J 3 bases; bases outside gene matches: 10. The chain uses TRBV27 and TRBJ1-1, with TRBD1 matching 7 bases. The specimen sequenced was naive CD8+ T cells from PBMCs. The TCR was taken from a young man in good health. Some clones in this sample may be carry-over from other donors' samples. The CDR3 bases are TGTGCCAGCAGTTTCCTTCGAAGGGGGCCGGACACTGAAGCTTTCTTT. Protein: CASSFLRRGPDTEAFF.